This entry concerns a single T cell receptor (beta chain). As processed by the authors: The assay estimated nucleated cells by amplifying reference gene primers. Generated by immunoSEQ multiplex PCR, the TCRdb table keeps only in-frame clones and is missing some. V and J calls and clone size are as listed in that table; D and trimming were resolved from the DNA. This sample has under 65,000 clones, with 70% to 90% found just once. This specimen belongs to a study of blood T cell repertoires in COVID-19. About the study: The United States, Italy and Spain provided the acute and convalescent COVID-19 samples. Sources were T cells, B-cell-depleted T cells, or PBMCs; the material itself was cDNA or gDNA.

CDR1 is MNHEY and CDR2 is SVGEGT in the germline V gene. The CDR3 covers 16 residues. The V and J ends lost 2 bases and 5 bases, in that order; junction bases with no gene match: 2. Sequences were obtained from peripheral blood. The chain couples TRBV6-2 or TRBV6-3 to TRBJ2-1, with 14 bases lining up with TRBD2. The TCR sequence derives from a man in his fifties or sixties with acute or convalescent COVID-19. Written as DNA, the CDR3 is TGTGCCAGCAGTTACCGACTAGCGGGAGGGCACAATGAGCAGTTCTTC. Protein: CASSYRLAGGHNEQFF.